Listed below are T cell receptor beta chains from one sample, sequenced in a study of blood T cell repertoires in COVID-19. Clones were read by immunoSEQ multiplex PCR, and TCRdb kept only the in-frame ones, dropping some. The sample consists of 250,000 or so clones, just under 90% of them appearing once. Sequenced: PBMCs or T cells enriched from blood (not recorded which). The receptors come from a woman between 25 and 40 years old with acute COVID-19. CDR3s leave out the opening cysteine and the closing phenylalanine or tryptophan. Where a row states a size, it is once, few, many or the class of an expanded clone; other rows omit it.

V gene	clone size	J gene	CDR3 protein
TRBV27	-	TRBJ2-5	ASSSNQETQY
TRBV7-6	-	TRBJ2-7	ASSLDSSVGLAGEQY
TRBV19	once	TRBJ1-6	ASRSAGTNNSPLH
TRBV3-1/TRBV3-2	-	TRBJ2-7	ASSAAGEPYEQY
TRBV28	-	TRBJ1-5	ASRPGFTYQPQH
TRBV28	-	TRBJ1-4	ASSPSGAANIEKLF
TRBV9	once	TRBJ2-1	ASSQWSNEQF
TRBV16	-	TRBJ1-5	ASSPEDSNQPQH
TRBV6-5	-	TRBJ1-6	ASRDTWASNSPLH
TRBV9	-	TRBJ2-7	ASSVDRDGY
TRBV27	-	TRBJ2-2	ASSLSLAGVSLIPGELF
TRBV18	-	TRBJ2-7	ASSPPPADYYEQY
TRBV19	-	TRBJ2-3	ASSISRGEDTQY
TRBV5-1	few	TRBJ2-5	ASSGGQGNSETQY
TRBV3-1/TRBV3-2	-	TRBJ1-2	ASSPDTGGNYGYT
TRBV5-1	once	TRBJ2-1	ASSLGPSGTTYNEQF
TRBV2	-	TRBJ1-1	ASRSGQGNTEAF
TRBV30	-	TRBJ1-1	AWSGQLNTEAF
TRBV7-3	-	TRBJ2-3	ASSSIYPTGDTDTQY
TRBV5-1	-	TRBJ1-2	ASSRDREAYYGYT
TRBV9	few	TRBJ2-2	ASSSSTGELF
TRBV11-2	-	TRBJ2-5	ASSLGTGQKTQY
TRBV25-1	-	TRBJ1-1	ASRDQDSRQNTEAF
TRBV9	few	TRBJ2-3	ASSVGLVGRASTDTQY
TRBV5-6	-	TRBJ2-7	ASSLPGTGEFSEQY
TRBV27	-	TRBJ1-2	ASSLQGDGYT
TRBV28	-	TRBJ1-6	ASRSGDSPLH
TRBV6-2/TRBV6-3	-	TRBJ2-5	ASSYQRLAGLTTETQY
TRBV5-6	-	TRBJ1-2	ASSLFSTGFQGGYT
TRBV6-5	-	TRBJ1-1	ASSPGSTIEAF
TRBV6-2/TRBV6-3	-	TRBJ2-1	ASSYSLDYSYNEQF
TRBV4-1	-	TRBJ2-1	ASSQTSGSHNEQF
TRBV19	-	TRBJ1-1	ASKFPGAGTEAF
TRBV25-1	few	TRBJ2-7	ASSVARGIRYEQY
TRBV4-1	-	TRBJ2-2	ASTRGTVAASANTGELF
TRBV19	-	TRBJ2-3	ASSTLSDTQY
TRBV5-6	-	TRBJ2-2	ASSLAGLGQGASGELF
TRBV5-4	-	TRBJ1-1	ASSPGVGTEAF
TRBV9	once	TRBJ2-3	ASSQWGGGTDTQY
TRBV28	-	TRBJ1-5	AGSKGGQPQH
TRBV15	-	TRBJ2-2	ATSRDEVGNTGELF
TRBV5-4	-	TRBJ1-2	ASSNGGGYGYT